This TCR beta chain emerged from a study of vaccination effects on CD4 cells after COVID-19. Study context: It was a median of 72 days after the second dose that post-vaccine samples were obtained.

ViraFEST assay sequencing came after antigen-specific CD4+ T cells were expanded with viral peptide pools. Cells that had been cultured for approximately ten days were the source of isolated CD4+ T cells. Either the mRNA-1273 or the BNT162b2 vaccine was given to participants as two doses. Cultures of under 2.5 million PBMC per well contained roughly 9.4 IU/ml IL-2 plus 10 ug/ml peptides. Half-medium changes using IL-2 medium occurred on days 3 and 7. The CDR3 is 13 residues long. Trimming took off 0 bases at V and 10 bases at J, with 8 bases between the two ends. Germline V gene data show CDR1 as SGHRS and CDR2 as YFSETQ. On this clone: The antigen is unknown. The same CDR3 is also encoded by other DNA sequences in this sample.

The method was immunoSEQ multiplex PCR; TCRdb's version includes in-frame clones alone and lacks a portion of them. The sample holds 25,000 to 35,000 clones, 65% seen once. Study-level points and caveats: Limitations: small convalescent group and missing early post-infection timepoints.

The V call is TRBV5-1, the J call TRBJ1-6; the D gene is possibly TRBD1 (5 bases). The source was CD4+ T cells from PBMCs cultured with SARS-CoV-2 spike peptides, collected after COVID-19 vaccination. The receptor was isolated from a human donor who received a COVID-19 vaccine. CDR3 sequence (DNA): TGCGCCAGCAGCTTGGCAGGGAGGTCACCCCTCCACTTT. Its translation is CASSLAGRSPLHF.